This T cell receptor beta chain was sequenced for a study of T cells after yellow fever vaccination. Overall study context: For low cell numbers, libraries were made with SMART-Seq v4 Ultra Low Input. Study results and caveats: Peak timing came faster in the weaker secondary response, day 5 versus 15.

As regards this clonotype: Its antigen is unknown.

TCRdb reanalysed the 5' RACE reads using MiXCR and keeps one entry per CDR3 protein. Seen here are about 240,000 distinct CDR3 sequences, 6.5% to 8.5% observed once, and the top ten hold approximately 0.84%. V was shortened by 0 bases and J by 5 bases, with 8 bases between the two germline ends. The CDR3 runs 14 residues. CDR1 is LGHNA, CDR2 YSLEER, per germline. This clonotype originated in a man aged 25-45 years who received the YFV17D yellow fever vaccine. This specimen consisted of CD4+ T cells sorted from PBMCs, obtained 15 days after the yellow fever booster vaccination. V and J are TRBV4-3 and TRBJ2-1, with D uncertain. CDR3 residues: CASSQDWGDNEQFF. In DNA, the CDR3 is TGCGCCAGCAGCCAAGATTGGGGTGACAATGAGCAGTTCTTC.